This TCR beta chain was documented in a study of T cell responses to AZD1222 COVID-19 vaccine. Study findings and constraints: Of spike-specific TCRs, nearly half reportedly target regions left unmutated in variants. AZD1222 recipients seropositive at baseline numbered only six or seven. Clonal diversity was possibly underestimated, and the donors were mostly white British, with more females.

This CDR3 spans 16 amino acids. Germline lookup yields CDR1 SGDLS and CDR2 YYNGEE. V was pared by 1 base and J by 5 bases, with 8 bases of the junction left unmatched. As to this clone: Its antigen remains unidentified.

The assay was immunoSEQ multiplex PCR, and TCRdb's table has in-frame clones only and misses some. The sample includes around 160,000 clones, more than 75% of them seen just once. Sequencing used peripheral blood, obtained on day 0 of MenACWY control vaccination. V usage is TRBV9 and J usage is TRBJ2-5; TRBD1 aligns across 10 bases. This receptor was identified in an adult in good health. Written as DNA, the CDR3 is TGTGCCAGCAGCGTATCTGCGACAGGGGGCAGGGAGACCCAGTACTTC. It yields the protein CASSVSATGGRETQYF.